The rows below give T cell receptor beta chains drawn from one sample of a study of response to subunit inactivated influenza vaccine. One entry per CDR3 protein, called by TCRdb with MiXCR from the RT-PCR reads. This sample has 300,000 to 350,000 distinct CDR3 sequences, with less than 25% found just once. The input for sequencing was PBMCs from blood, taken less than 22 months after vaccination. These receptors were obtained from a man between 50 and 69 years old who received an inactivated influenza vaccine. The CDR3 runs from the conserved cysteine through the conserved F or W. A D gene is named only where the DNA matches it firmly. Rows give clone size only sometimes, using once, few, many, or a class for an expanded clone.

CDR3 protein: CSAQSVTGSYNTDTQYF
CDR3 DNA: TGCAGTGCTCAAAGTGTAACAGGGAGTTATAACACAGATACGCAGTATTTT
J gene: TRBJ2-3
V gene: TRBV20-1
clone size: .
D gene: .

CDR3 protein: CASSLKDSYNEQFF
CDR3 DNA: TGTGCCAGCAGCTTGAAAGACTCCTACAATGAGCAGTTCTTC
J gene: TRBJ2-1
V gene: TRBV11-3
clone size: few
D gene: .

CDR3 protein: CASSIEEGARGYGYTF
CDR3 DNA: TGTGCCAGCAGCATCGAGGAGGGGGCGCGAGGCTATGGCTACACCTTC
J gene: TRBJ1-2
V gene: TRBV13
clone size: many
D gene: TRBD1

CDR3 protein: CSAPWAGGASYGYTF
CDR3 DNA: TGCAGTGCTCCCTGGGCAGGGGGCGCAAGCTATGGCTACACCTTC
J gene: TRBJ1-2
V gene: TRBV20-1
clone size: .
D gene: TRBD1

CDR3 protein: CASSQGTGIDTQYF
CDR3 DNA: TGCGCCAGCAGCCAAGGGACAGGGATAGATACGCAGTATTTT
J gene: TRBJ2-3
V gene: TRBV4-3
clone size: .
D gene: TRBD1

CDR3 protein: CASSLVPSPVVEAFF
CDR3 DNA: TGTGCCAGCAGCTTAGTTCCCTCCCCTGTGGTTGAAGCTTTCTTT
J gene: TRBJ1-1
V gene: TRBV7-2
clone size: few
D gene: .

CDR3 protein: CAISASGDAFYGYTF
CDR3 DNA: TGTGCCATCAGTGCATCCGGGGATGCCTTCTATGGCTACACCTTC
J gene: TRBJ1-2
V gene: TRBV10-3
clone size: .
D gene: .

CDR3 protein: CASSLGTGWATEAFF
CDR3 DNA: TGTGCCAGCAGCTTGGGGACAGGGTGGGCCACTGAAGCTTTCTTT
J gene: TRBJ1-1
V gene: TRBV5-4
clone size: .
D gene: TRBD1

CDR3 protein: CASTTNSYASTDTQYF
CDR3 DNA: TGTGCCAGCACCACTAACTCTTACGCTAGCACAGATACGCAGTATTTT
J gene: TRBJ2-3
V gene: TRBV25-1
clone size: .
D gene: .

CDR3 protein: CASSPSLNTEAFF
CDR3 DNA: TGTGCCAGCAGCCCGAGTTTGAACACTGAAGCTTTCTTT
J gene: TRBJ1-1
V gene: TRBV6-1
clone size: many
D gene: .

CDR3 protein: CASRTSGTTGELFF
CDR3 DNA: TGTGCCAGCAGGACTAGCGGAACGACCGGGGAGCTGTTTTTT
J gene: TRBJ2-2
V gene: TRBV12-3/TRBV12-4
clone size: .
D gene: TRBD2

CDR3 protein: CSVSGGEVGTQYF
CDR3 DNA: TGCAGCGTTTCCGGGGGGGAAGTGGGTACGCAGTATTTT
J gene: TRBJ2-3
V gene: TRBV29-1
clone size: few
D gene: TRBD2

CDR3 protein: CASSHARGFSSYNEQFF
CDR3 DNA: TGTGCCAGCAGCCACGCGAGGGGCTTCAGCTCCTACAATGAGCAGTTCTTC
J gene: TRBJ2-1
V gene: TRBV11-2
clone size: few
D gene: .

CDR3 protein: CASRTSGSLYEQYF
CDR3 DNA: TGTGCCAGCAGAACTAGCGGGAGTCTCTACGAGCAGTACTTC
J gene: TRBJ2-7
V gene: TRBV2
clone size: .
D gene: TRBD2

CDR3 protein: CASSYPVNTEAFF
CDR3 DNA: TGTGCCAGCAGTTACCCAGTTAACACTGAAGCTTTCTTT
J gene: TRBJ1-1
V gene: TRBV6-6
clone size: .
D gene: .

CDR3 protein: CASSRLGRETTNEKLFF
CDR3 DNA: TGTGCCAGCAGCCGACTGGGCAGAGAAACAACTAATGAAAAACTGTTTTTT
J gene: TRBJ1-4
V gene: TRBV7-6
clone size: few
D gene: .

CDR3 protein: CATSDETSGRALDEQFF
CDR3 DNA: TGTGCCACCAGTGATGAGACTAGCGGGAGGGCCTTGGATGAGCAGTTCTTC
J gene: TRBJ2-1
V gene: TRBV24-1
clone size: few
D gene: TRBD2

CDR3 protein: CASSPRTPSPLYEQYF
CDR3 DNA: TGTGCCAGCAGTCCCCGGACACCTTCTCCCCTCTACGAGCAGTACTTC
J gene: TRBJ2-7
V gene: TRBV12-3/TRBV12-4
clone size: .
D gene: .

CDR3 protein: CASSFSSNTGELFF
CDR3 DNA: TGTGCCAGCAGTTTCAGTTCGAACACCGGGGAGCTGTTTTTT
J gene: TRBJ2-2
V gene: TRBV27
clone size: .
D gene: .

CDR3 protein: CASSYSSRNRYSNQPQHF
CDR3 DNA: TGTGCCAGCAGTTACTCGAGTCGAAACAGGTATAGCAATCAGCCCCAGCATTTT
J gene: TRBJ1-5
V gene: TRBV6-6
clone size: few
D gene: .

CDR3 protein: CASSLDNSDGNTIYF
CDR3 DNA: TGTGCCAGCAGTTTAGACAACTCTGACGGAAACACCATATATTTT
J gene: TRBJ1-3
V gene: TRBV12-3/TRBV12-4
clone size: .
D gene: .

CDR3 protein: CASSSTYGGIPYEQYF
CDR3 DNA: TGTGCCAGCAGTTCAACTTATGGCGGGATACCCTACGAGCAGTACTTC
J gene: TRBJ2-7
V gene: TRBV28
clone size: once
D gene: .

CDR3 protein: CASSFARQGRFVSTDTQYF
CDR3 DNA: TGCGCCAGCAGCTTCGCGCGCCAGGGAAGGTTTGTCAGCACAGATACGCAGTATTTT
J gene: TRBJ2-3
V gene: TRBV5-1
clone size: .
D gene: .

CDR3 protein: CSVGLGGGTGEQYF
CDR3 DNA: TGCAGCGTTGGCCTCGGGGGGGGCACCGGCGAGCAGTACTTC
J gene: TRBJ2-7
V gene: TRBV29-1
clone size: few
D gene: TRBD2

CDR3 protein: CAISGTAYGYTF
CDR3 DNA: TGTGCCATCAGCGGGACAGCCTATGGCTACACCTTC
J gene: TRBJ1-2
V gene: TRBV10-3
clone size: few
D gene: TRBD1

CDR3 protein: CASSSRTDTEAFF
CDR3 DNA: TGTGCCAGCAGCTCTAGGACAGACACTGAAGCTTTCTTT
J gene: TRBJ1-1
V gene: TRBV7-6
clone size: few
D gene: .

CDR3 protein: CASSLVGLGGYEQYF
CDR3 DNA: TGTGCCAGCAGCTTAGTGGGACTGGGGGGTTACGAGCAGTACTTC
J gene: TRBJ2-7
V gene: TRBV11-2
clone size: .
D gene: .

CDR3 protein: CASSFRVSLSTDTQYF
CDR3 DNA: TGTGCCAGCAGTTTCCGAGTCTCTCTTAGCACAGATACGCAGTATTTT
J gene: TRBJ2-3
V gene: TRBV6-2/TRBV6-3
clone size: .
D gene: .

CDR3 protein: CSARRTGGFNEQFF
CDR3 DNA: TGCAGTGCTAGGAGGACAGGGGGATTCAATGAGCAGTTCTTC
J gene: TRBJ2-1
V gene: TRBV20-1
clone size: .
D gene: TRBD1

CDR3 protein: CASSLWGPTGELFF
CDR3 DNA: TGTGCCAGCAGTTTATGGGGGCCGACCGGGGAGCTGTTTTTT
J gene: TRBJ2-2
V gene: TRBV27
clone size: few
D gene: .

CDR3 protein: CASSPRDIRVLSEAFF
CDR3 DNA: TGTGCCAGCTCACCGAGGGACATAAGAGTCCTCTCTGAAGCTTTCTTT
J gene: TRBJ1-1
V gene: TRBV18
clone size: .
D gene: .

CDR3 protein: CASSWLGHSEQYF
CDR3 DNA: TGTGCCAGCAGTTGGCTGGGACATTCCGAGCAGTACTTC
J gene: TRBJ2-7
V gene: TRBV6-2/TRBV6-3
clone size: few
D gene: .